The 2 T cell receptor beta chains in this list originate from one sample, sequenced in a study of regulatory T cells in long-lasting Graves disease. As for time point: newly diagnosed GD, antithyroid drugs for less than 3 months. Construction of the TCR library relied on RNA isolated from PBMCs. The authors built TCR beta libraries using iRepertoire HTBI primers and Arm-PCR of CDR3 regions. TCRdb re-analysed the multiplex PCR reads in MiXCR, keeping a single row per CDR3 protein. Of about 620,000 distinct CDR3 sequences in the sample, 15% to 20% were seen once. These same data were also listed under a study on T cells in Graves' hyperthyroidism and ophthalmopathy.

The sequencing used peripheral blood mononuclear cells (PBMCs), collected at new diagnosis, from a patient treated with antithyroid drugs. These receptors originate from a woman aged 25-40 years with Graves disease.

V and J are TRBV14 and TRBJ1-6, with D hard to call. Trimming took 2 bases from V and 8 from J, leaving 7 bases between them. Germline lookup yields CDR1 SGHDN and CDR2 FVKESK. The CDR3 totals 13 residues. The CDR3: CASSQLRDSPLHF. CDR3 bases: TGTGCCAGCAGCCAATTGAGAGATTCACCCCTCCACTTT.

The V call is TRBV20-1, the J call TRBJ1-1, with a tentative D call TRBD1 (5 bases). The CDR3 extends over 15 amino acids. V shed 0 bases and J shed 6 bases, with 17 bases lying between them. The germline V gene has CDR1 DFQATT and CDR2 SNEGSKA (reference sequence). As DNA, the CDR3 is TGCAGTGCTAGAGACCAGGTCAGGGATCATGCTGAAGCTTTCTTT. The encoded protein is CSARDQVRDHAEAFF.